The rows below give T cell receptor beta chains drawn from one sample of a study of T cell repertoires in cytomegalovirus infection. TCRdb re-called the reads through MiXCR, storing one row per CDR3 protein. The sample has roughly 340,000 distinct CDR3 sequences; about 27% are singletons. Antigens of these TCRs are unknown. The sample was cultured PBMCs, taken from culture after CMV antigen stimulation. These receptors originate from a human donor in good health (CMV status not recorded). Some clones in this sample may be carry-over from other donors' samples. CDR3s include the opening cysteine and the closing phenylalanine or tryptophan. The D gene is left open where the match is weak. The size field is filled for only some rows; it gives once, few, many or a size class.

J gene,clone size,V gene,D gene,CDR3 DNA,CDR3 protein
TRBJ2-3,few,TRBV7-2,TRBD1,TGTGCCAGCAGCTCCGGACAGGCAGATACGCAGTATTTT,CASSSGQADTQYF
TRBJ1-4,many,TRBV7-9,TRBD1,TGTGCCAGCAGCTTTAACTCCGGGACAGGGAGCGAAAAACTGTTTTTT,CASSFNSGTGSEKLFF
TRBJ1-5,NA,TRBV2,NA,TGTGCCAGCAGTGAATCTCCGCTCGTCTATCAGCCCCAGCATTTT,CASSESPLVYQPQHF
TRBJ1-3,few,TRBV7-9,NA,TGTGCCAGCAGCAGACCCGGGACACCCCGCTCTGGAAACACCATATATTTT,CASSRPGTPRSGNTIYF
TRBJ1-2,NA,TRBV27,NA,TGTGCCAGCAGTGCAAACCCACGAGGAAGGGGCTACACCTTC,CASSANPRGRGYTF
TRBJ1-6,few,TRBV25-1,TRBD1,TGTGCCAGCAGTGCTTGGCAGGGGGCTAATTCACCCCTCCACTTT,CASSAWQGANSPLHF
TRBJ1-1,many,TRBV12-3/TRBV12-4,TRBD1,TGTGCCAGCATCCCGGGACAGGGCGTTCGGGGGGGCACTGAAGCTTTCTTT,CASIPGQGVRGGTEAFF
TRBJ2-3,many,TRBV5-1,TRBD2,TGCGCCAGCAGCTTGAACGGGGGGACCCGCACAGATACGCAGTATTTT,CASSLNGGTRTDTQYF
TRBJ2-3,many,TRBV7-2,TRBD2,TGTGCCAGCAGCCGCCCGGTACGGGGGGACACAGATACGCAGTATTTT,CASSRPVRGDTDTQYF
TRBJ2-3,NA,TRBV6-6,TRBD2,TGTGCCAGCAGCCCCGGAAGCCTAGCGGGAGGAAATACGCAGTATTTT,CASSPGSLAGGNTQYF
TRBJ2-7,NA,TRBV28,NA,TGTGCCAGCAGTTTGGGGACAACCGAGCAGTACTTC,CASSLGTTEQYF
TRBJ2-5,NA,TRBV28,NA,TGTGCCAGCAGCCCCACGCATGGGGGAGAGACCCAGTACTTC,CASSPTHGGETQYF
TRBJ2-2,NA,TRBV5-4,NA,TGTGCCAGCAGCTTGCGGATGGGGGGCCAAAACACCGGGGAGCTGTTTTTT,CASSLRMGGQNTGELFF
TRBJ1-1,NA,TRBV24-1,TRBD1,TGTGCCACCAGTGACAGGACAGGGAACACTGAAGCTTTCTTT,CATSDRTGNTEAFF
TRBJ1-2,NA,TRBV20-1,NA,TGCAGTGTTCTGGACAGCCCCTATGGCTACACCTTC,CSVLDSPYGYTF
TRBJ1-5,NA,TRBV12-3/TRBV12-4,NA,TGTGCCAGCAGTTTAAGGTTTTCAGATCAGCCCCAGCATTTT,CASSLRFSDQPQHF
TRBJ1-1,few,TRBV13,NA,TGTGCCAGCAGCTTCAGGGGCGCTGAAGCTTTCTTT,CASSFRGAEAFF
TRBJ2-7,NA,TRBV6-1,TRBD1,TGTGCCAGCAGAAGGGGGCTGGTTTACGAGCAGTACTTC,CASRRGLVYEQYF
TRBJ1-2,NA,TRBV6-2/TRBV6-3,NA,TGTGCCAGCAGTTATAATCCCGGACACCTGAACTATGGCTACACCTTC,CASSYNPGHLNYGYTF
TRBJ1-1,NA,TRBV12-5,TRBD1,TGTGCTAGTGGTTGGACAGGGGAGAACACTGAAGCTTTCTTT,CASGWTGENTEAFF